Listed here is a single T cell receptor (beta chain). Its antigen is not identified. Other DNA sequences in this specimen translate into the identical CDR3. The data originate from a study of shared clonotypes between healthy human individuals. Whole-study results and caveats: About 5% of naive CD4 clonotypes were shared across a few donors. Researchers found naive subsets generally carried larger estimated richness than memory subsets.

For sorted subsets, 150 to 200 ng DNA per replicate equaled 30,000 or so T cell genomes. The assay was immunoSEQ multiplex PCR, and TCRdb's table has in-frame clones only and misses some. The sample has 2,500,000 or so clones, about nine tenths seen once; the top ten hold 0.37%. Source material: naive CD4+ T cells from PBMCs. Subset noted: CD45RA+ positively selected. This sequence originates from a man in his late teens or twenties in good health. Some clones in this sample may be carry-over from other donors' samples.

CDR3 nucleotide sequence: TGTGCCAGCAGCTCTGGACAGTACAATGAGCAGTTCTTC. Residues: CASSSGQYNEQFF. The V call is TRBV11-2, the J call TRBJ2-1; a possible D gene is TRBD1 (6 bases). CDR1 and CDR2 (germline): SGHAT, FQNNGV. The CDR3 covers 13 residues. With 4 bases removed from V and 4 bases from J, the gap between germline ends came to 8 bases.